This TCR beta chain was profiled in a study of shared clonotypes between healthy human individuals. Notes on the study in general: Larger richness was generally estimated for naive than memory subsets. Measured sharing among donors was expected to vary with sequencing depth. Incomplete sequencing of sorted subsets was indicated by rarefaction despite large depth.

A deep-level run was used for the assay. Sequencing used immunoSEQ multiplex PCR; TCRdb keeps in-frame clones, though not all of them. This table has about 960,000 clones, over 60% appearing once. With regard to this clone: As yet, its antigen is unknown.

Germline V gene sequence: CDR1 KGHSH, CDR2 LQKENI. Deletions cut 0 bases from V and 2 bases from J, with 11 bases between. The CDR3 runs to 15 residues. The specimen sequenced was memory CD4+ T cells sorted from blood. Subset: CD45RA-negative fraction. V usage is TRBV18 and J usage is TRBJ2-7, with D possibly being TRBD2 (5 bases). The TCR originated in a man younger than 35 in good health. The CDR3 coding sequence is TGTGCCAGCTCACCACCCCAGCGGTCCGCCTACGAGCAGTACTTC. Translation gives CASSPPQRSAYEQYF.